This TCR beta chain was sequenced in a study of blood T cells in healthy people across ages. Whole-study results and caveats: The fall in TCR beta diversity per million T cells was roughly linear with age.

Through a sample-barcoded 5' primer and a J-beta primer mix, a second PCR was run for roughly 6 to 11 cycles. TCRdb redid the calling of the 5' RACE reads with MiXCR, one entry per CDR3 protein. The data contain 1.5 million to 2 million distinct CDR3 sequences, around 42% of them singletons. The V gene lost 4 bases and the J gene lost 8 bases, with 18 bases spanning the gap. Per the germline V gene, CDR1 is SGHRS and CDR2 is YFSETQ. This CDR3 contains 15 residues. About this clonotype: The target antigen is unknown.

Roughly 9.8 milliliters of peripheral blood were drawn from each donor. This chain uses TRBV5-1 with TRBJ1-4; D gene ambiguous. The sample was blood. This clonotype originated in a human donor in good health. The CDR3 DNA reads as TGCGCCAGCAGCCGGGAGCAGGACGGAAAGGAAAAACTGTTTTTT. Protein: CASSREQDGKEKLFF.